This note documents a single T cell receptor beta chain sequence. The data originate from a study of T cell changes during pregnancy in multiple sclerosis. Here immunoSEQ multiplex PCR was the method, and the copy in TCRdb shows in-frame clones only, minus some. The table lists some 64,000 clones, 91% of them singletons. CDR3 length: 13 residues. Germline V lookup: CDR1 MNHNS, CDR2 SASEGT. V gave up 7 bases and J gave up 3 bases, with 13 bases separating them. The receptor's source is a female donor with multiple sclerosis, enrolled in a pregnancy study. The rearrangement uses TRBV6-1 and TRBJ2-7, with D perhaps matching TRBD2 (5 bases). This specimen was peripheral blood, taken in the first trimester of pregnancy. CDR3 sequence: CASISGLDYEQYF. In nucleotides, the CDR3 is TGTGCCAGCATCTCGGGGTTGGACTACGAGCAGTACTTC.